This T cell receptor beta chain originates from a study of CXCR3-negative and CXCR3-positive naive CD8 T cells. Across the study: Sequencing brought in 130 million to 150 million TRB reads altogether, and each library got about 1.5 +/- 0.3 million.

Investigators sorted each CD8+ T cell subset in triplicate, taking hundreds of thousands of cells each time. General study results and limits: Relative to CXCR3-negative naive cells, CXCR3-positive naive cells had more hydrophobic TRB CDR3s. Diversity proved comparably high across both naive subsets and much lower in memory CD8+ cells. Naive cells that were CXCR3-negative or CXCR3-positive used TRBV-TRBJ genes alike, while memory cells diverged.

As concerns this clonotype: Its antigen is still unknown.

UMI-labeled 5' RACE yielded the TRB cDNA libraries. From the 5' RACE reads, TCRdb lists one entry per CDR3 protein and no DNA. This table holds about 110,000 distinct CDR3 sequences. Material for sequencing was naive CXCR3+ CD8+ T cells from blood. Subset meaning: CD45RO-CCR7+CD27+CD95- naive CD8+ T cells expressing CXCR3 (TNR3+). The receptor's source is a human donor in good health. Some clones in this sample may be carry-over from other donors' samples.

CDR3 residues: CASRLRLGTAYNYGYTF. This chain links TRBV12-2 with TRBJ1-2. TRBV12-2 is reported as a pseudogene. CDR3 length: 17 residues.